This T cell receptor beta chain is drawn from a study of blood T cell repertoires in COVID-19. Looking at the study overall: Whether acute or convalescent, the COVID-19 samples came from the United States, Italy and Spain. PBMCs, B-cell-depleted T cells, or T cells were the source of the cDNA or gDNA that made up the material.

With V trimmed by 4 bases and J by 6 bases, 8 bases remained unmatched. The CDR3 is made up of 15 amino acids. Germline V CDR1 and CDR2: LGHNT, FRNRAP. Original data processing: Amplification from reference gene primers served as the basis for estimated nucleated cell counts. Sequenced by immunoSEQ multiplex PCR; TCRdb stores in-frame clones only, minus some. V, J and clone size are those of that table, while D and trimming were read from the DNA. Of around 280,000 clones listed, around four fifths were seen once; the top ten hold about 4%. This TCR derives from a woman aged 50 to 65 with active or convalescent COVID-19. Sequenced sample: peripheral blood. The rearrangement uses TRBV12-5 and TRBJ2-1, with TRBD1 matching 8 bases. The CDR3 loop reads CASGSGQGRINEQFF. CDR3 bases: TGTGCTAGTGGTTCCGGACAGGGTAGGATCAATGAGCAGTTCTTC.